Detailed here is one TCR beta chain. What it binds is not known. This entry comes from a study of T-cell memory formation after mild COVID-19. This CDR3 is 15 amino acids long. Trimming took off 3 bases at V and 1 base at J, with 10 bases between the two ends. CDR1 is MNHEY and CDR2 is SMNVEV in the germline V gene (reference sequence). Using constant-segment primers, 5'RACE produced TCR alpha and TCR beta cDNA libraries carrying sample barcodes and UMIs. Each CDR3 protein is one row after TCRdb ran MiXCR on the 5' RACE reads. The table includes fewer than 250,000 distinct CDR3 sequences, under 12% detected once. Study-level findings and limits: Pre-infection memory held some responding clones, suggesting pre-existing cross-reactive T cells responded. Day 15 to 85 contracting clones showed balanced CD4/CD8; later expanders leaned CD4+. The second-wave clones peaking on day 37 were not confirmed as SARS-CoV-2-specific.

The TCR sequence derives from a young man who had mild COVID-19 (a few samples of this study predate the infection). Cell type and time point are not known. What was sequenced was PBMCs or a T cell subset sorted from them (not recorded which). The chain couples TRBV27 to TRBJ2-4; D may be TRBD1 (5 bases). The CDR3: CASSFRSGAKNIQYF. DNA for the CDR3: TGTGCCAGCAGTTTCCGTTCAGGGGCCAAAAACATTCAGTACTTC.